One and the same sample provided the 7 T cell receptor beta chains below, sequenced in a study of blood T cell repertoires in COVID-19. The assay was immunoSEQ multiplex PCR, and TCRdb's table has in-frame clones only and misses some. This table has some 120,000 clones, approximately 89% appearing once. The source material was peripheral blood. These receptors were obtained from a woman in her sixties with acute or convalescent COVID-19.

V and J are TRBV11-2 and TRBJ1-1; 10 bases are a match to TRBD1. CDR3 length: 17 amino acids. Germline-derived CDR1 and CDR2 are SGHAT and FQNNGV. V dropped 6 bases and J dropped 1; count of bases not matched to a gene: 11. Here the CDR3 reads CASRGTGANRRNTEAFF. The CDR3 DNA reads as TGTGCCAGCAGAGGGACAGGGGCAAATCGTCGGAACACTGAAGCTTTCTTT.

The chain uses TRBV28 and TRBJ2-5; a weak D match, TRBD1 (5 bases). The CDR3 covers 15 residues. Germline V gives CDR1 MDHEN, CDR2 SYDVKM. With 3 bases removed from V and 4 bases from J, the gap between germline ends came to 15 bases. CDR3 sequence reads: CASSFGVGVGETQYF. CDR3 nucleotides: TGTGCCAGCAGTTTCGGTGTAGGGGTTGGAGAGACCCAGTACTTC.

The chain carries TRBV19 and TRBJ1-3, with D maybe TRBD1 (5 bases). V was shortened by 4 bases and J by 0 bases, with 16 bases between the two germline ends. Germline V gene sequence: CDR1 LNHDA, CDR2 SQIVND (reference sequence). This CDR3 comprises 17 residues. Written as DNA, the CDR3 is TGTGCCAGTAGTAGAAACCCGGGACTCCGCTCTGGAAACACCATATATTTT. This gives the protein CASSRNPGLRSGNTIYF.

As regards this clone: The identical CDR3 is also encoded by other nucleotide sequences in the sample. The J gene is TRBJ2-7, the V gene TRBV7-9, with D possibly matching TRBD1 (6 bases). The germline CDR1 and CDR2 sequences are SEHNR and FQNEAQ (reference sequence). This CDR3 comprises 14 residues. Between the trimmed V and J ends, which lost 0 bases and 2 bases, there was a span of 8 bases. The CDR3 DNA follows: TGTGCCAGCAGCTTAGCGGCAGGGGCCTACGAGCAGTACTTC. Translation: CASSLAAGAYEQYF.

The V and J genes are TRBV7-9 and TRBJ1-1; tentative D call: TRBD1 (6 bases). V was cut by 1 base and J by 3 bases, with 9 bases left in between. Germline CDR1 and CDR2: SEHNR and FQNEAQ (reference sequence). The CDR3 is made up of 14 amino acids. The CDR3 DNA reads as TGTGCCAGCAGCTTAGACGGACAGCACACTGAAGCTTTCTTT. Its protein is CASSLDGQHTEAFF.

V gene TRBV9 combines with J gene TRBJ1-2, with TRBD1 identical over 7 bases. The CDR3 contains 16 residues. The germline V gene encodes CDR1 SGDLS and CDR2 YYNGEE. With V trimmed by 2 bases and J by 4 bases, 11 bases remained unmatched. The CDR3 is CASSVTGQVSFYGYTF. The CDR3 DNA reads as TGTGCCAGCAGCGTGACAGGGCAGGTTTCCTTCTATGGCTACACCTTC. Supplemented by reference TRBV9 and TRBJ1-2, the full variable domain reads DSGVTQTPKHLITATGQRVTLRCSPRSGDLSVYWYQQSLDQGLQFLIQYYNGEERAKGNILERFSAQQFPDLHSELNLSSLELGDSALYFCASSVTGQVSFYGYTFGSGTRLTVV.

This rearrangement joins TRBV19 to TRBJ1-5; D is uncertain. Trimming left V 2 bases short and J 1 base short, with 6 bases between. The CDR3 contains 14 residues. The germline V gene has CDR1 LNHDA and CDR2 SQIVND (reference sequence). The CDR3 sequence is CASSISRSNQPQHF. In nucleotides, the CDR3 is TGTGCCAGTAGTATATCCCGGAGCAATCAGCCCCAGCATTTT.